One and the same sample provided the 10 T cell receptor beta chains below, sequenced in a study of blood T cell repertoires in COVID-19 (dated by TCRdb to about 2020). The library relied on the immunoSEQ multiplex PCR assay. The clones in this table, taken by TCRdb from immuneACCESS, are in-frame only. Not every clone is retained; where verified, under half of the shortfall comes from an unresolved V gene, and the cause of the rest is unknown. This sample lists about 40,000 clones; roughly 90% were detected once. Over 2% of the sample rests with the top ten. The material sequenced was peripheral blood. The receptors stem from a human donor in a cohort sampled during active COVID-19.

The chain employs TRBV7-9 and TRBJ1-1, with TRBD1 identical over 8 bases. CDR1 and CDR2 from the germline V gene are SEHNR and FQNEAQ (reference sequence). With 2 bases clipped from V and 8 bases from J, the junction kept 4 bases outside the gene matches. This CDR3 spans 13 amino acids. This CDR3 reads CASSLTQGGEAFF. In DNA form, the CDR3 reads TGTGCCAGCAGCTTAACACAGGGGGGGGAAGCTTTCTTT.

This rearrangement joins TRBV2 to TRBJ2-1; D perhaps matches TRBD2 (5 bases). This CDR3 is 13 amino acids long. Per the germline V gene, CDR1 is SNHLY and CDR2 is FYNNEI. Trimming took off 8 bases at V and 4 bases at J, with 12 bases between the two ends. The DNA for the CDR3 is TGTGCCAGCTTAGAGGAGGTTTACAATGAGCAGTTCTTC. It specifies CASLEEVYNEQFF.

This chain connects TRBV28 to TRBJ2-7, with 8 bases matching TRBD1. The germline CDR1 and CDR2 sequences are MDHEN and SYDVKM. V gave up 2 bases and J gave up 3 bases; unmatched junction bases: 3. The CDR3 sequence is 14 residues long. CDR3 amino acids: CASSLPGTGYEQYF. The CDR3 DNA reads TGTGCCAGCAGTTTACCCGGGACAGGCTACGAGCAGTACTTC.

The chain couples TRBV28 to TRBJ1-5; D perhaps matches TRBD1 (6 bases). The ends were cut back, 7 bases at V and 2 bases at J, with 15 bases in the middle. Germline values: CDR1 MDHEN, CDR2 SYDVKM. There are 15 residues in the CDR3. CDR3 region: CASISGGSGNQPQHF. CDR3 DNA: TGTGCCAGCATCTCGGGGGGCTCGGGCAATCAGCCCCAGCATTTT.

In this sample, this clone turned up a few times. The sample carries other DNA sequences with the same CDR3. This chain uses TRBV5-4 with TRBJ2-1, with 12 bases fitting TRBD2. After removal of 4 bases from V and 4 bases from J, the junction contained 3 bases not matched to a gene. This CDR3 is 15 amino acids long. Germline assignment: CDR1 SGHNT and CDR2 YYREEE (reference sequence). In nucleotides, the CDR3 is TGTGCCAGCAGCAGTCTAGCGGGGGGGTACAATGAGCAGTTCTTC. Encoded protein: CASSSLAGGYNEQFF.

The chain joins TRBV5-6 to TRBJ2-7, with D perhaps TRBD2 (5 bases). Germline CDR1 is SGHDT and CDR2 is YYEEEE. This CDR3 contains 12 residues. Trimming took off 0 bases at V and 4 bases at J, with 5 bases between the two ends. The CDR3 DNA reads TGTGCCAGCAGCTTGGGAGGGTACGAGCAGTACTTC. Translation gives CASSLGGYEQYF.

The chain links TRBV11-2 to TRBJ1-5; D is undetermined. V was cut by 0 bases and J by 3 bases, with 12 bases left in between. This CDR3 comprises 16 residues. Germline lookup yields CDR1 SGHAT and CDR2 FQNNGV. The chain's CDR3 is CASSLDPGLLNQPQHF. DNA for the CDR3: TGTGCCAGCAGCTTAGATCCCGGTCTCCTCAATCAGCCCCAGCATTTT.

The chain couples TRBV6-5 to TRBJ1-2, with TRBD1 matching 11 bases. The CDR3 has 13 amino acids. J was trimmed by 4 bases and V by 11 bases; bases with no gene match: 6. Germline V gene data show CDR1 as MNHEY and CDR2 as SVGAGI. Here the CDR3 DNA reads TGTGCCTCAGGACAGGGGGCGGGCTATGGCTACACCTTC. Residues: CASGQGAGYGYTF.

Here the CDR3 DNA reads TGTGCCAGCAGCTCGAGCGGGGGGGCCATGCTACGGAATGAGCAGTTCTTC. Protein: CASSSSGGAMLRNEQFF. The V and J genes are TRBV3-1 (or the pseudogene TRBV3-2) and TRBJ2-1, with 10 bases matching TRBD2. In germline, CDR1 is LGHDT, CDR2 YNNKEL (reference sequence). This CDR3 is built from 17 residues. V gave up 5 bases and J gave up 7 bases; unmatched junction bases: 14.

Worth noting for this clone: At one boundary the junction diverges from the germline segment, which might be a read error. The chain has TRBV7-7 and TRBJ2-5, with a possible D match to TRBD1 (6 bases). The CDR3 runs 13 residues. The germline V gene has CDR1 SSHAT and CDR2 FNYEAQ (reference sequence). CDR3 loop: CASSARGIETQYF. CDR3 bases: TGTGCTAGCAGCGCCAGGGGAATCGAGACCCAGTACTTC.